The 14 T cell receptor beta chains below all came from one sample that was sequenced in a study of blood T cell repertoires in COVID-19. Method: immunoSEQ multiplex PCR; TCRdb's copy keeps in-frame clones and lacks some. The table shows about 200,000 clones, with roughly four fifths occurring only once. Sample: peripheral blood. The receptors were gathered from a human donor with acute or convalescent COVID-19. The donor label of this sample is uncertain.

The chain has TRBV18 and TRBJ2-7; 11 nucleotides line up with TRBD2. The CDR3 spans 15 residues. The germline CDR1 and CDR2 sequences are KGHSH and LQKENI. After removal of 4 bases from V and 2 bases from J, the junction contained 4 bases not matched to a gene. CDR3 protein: CASSQGTSGAYEQYF. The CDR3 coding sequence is TGTGCCAGCTCACAAGGGACTAGCGGCGCCTACGAGCAGTACTTC.

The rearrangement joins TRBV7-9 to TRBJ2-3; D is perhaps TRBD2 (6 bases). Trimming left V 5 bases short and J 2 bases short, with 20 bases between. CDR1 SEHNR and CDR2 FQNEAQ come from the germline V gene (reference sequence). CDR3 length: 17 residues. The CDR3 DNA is TGTGCCAGCAGCCGGAGGGTCGCTATCCGTAACACAGATACGCAGTATTTT. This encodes CASSRRVAIRNTDTQYF.

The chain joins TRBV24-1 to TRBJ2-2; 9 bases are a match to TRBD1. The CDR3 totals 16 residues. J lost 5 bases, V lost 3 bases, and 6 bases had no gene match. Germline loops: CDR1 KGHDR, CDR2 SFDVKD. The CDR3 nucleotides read TGTGCCACCAGTGATCCGGGACAGGGTTATACCGGGGAGCTGTTTTTT. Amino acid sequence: CATSDPGQGYTGELFF.

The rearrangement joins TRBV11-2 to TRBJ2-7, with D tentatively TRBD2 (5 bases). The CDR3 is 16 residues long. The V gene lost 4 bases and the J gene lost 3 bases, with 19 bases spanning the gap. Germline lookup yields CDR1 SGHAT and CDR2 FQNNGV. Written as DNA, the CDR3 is TGTGCCAGCAGCTCGAAGGAAGCCCGGGAACGCTACGAGCAGTACTTC. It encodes CASSSKEARERYEQYF.

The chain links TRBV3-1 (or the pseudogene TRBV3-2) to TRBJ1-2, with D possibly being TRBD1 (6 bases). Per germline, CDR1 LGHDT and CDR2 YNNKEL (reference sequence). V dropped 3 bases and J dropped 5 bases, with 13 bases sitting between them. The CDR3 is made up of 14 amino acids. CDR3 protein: CASSHKTGIYGYTF. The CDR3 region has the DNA TGTGCCAGCAGCCATAAGACAGGCATATATGGCTACACCTTC.

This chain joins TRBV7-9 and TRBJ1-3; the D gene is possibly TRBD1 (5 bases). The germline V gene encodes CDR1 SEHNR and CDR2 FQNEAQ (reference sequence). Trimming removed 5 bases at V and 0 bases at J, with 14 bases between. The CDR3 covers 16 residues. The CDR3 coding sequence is TGTGCCAGCAGCCCCCCGGGCCAGGGCTCTGGAAACACCATATATTTT. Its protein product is CASSPPGQGSGNTIYF.

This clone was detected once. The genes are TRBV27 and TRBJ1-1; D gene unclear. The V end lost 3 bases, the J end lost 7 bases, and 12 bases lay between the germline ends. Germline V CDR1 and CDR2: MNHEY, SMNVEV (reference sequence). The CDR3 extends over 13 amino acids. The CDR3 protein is CASSLTPPGEAFF. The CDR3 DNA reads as TGTGCCAGCAGTTTGACCCCCCCGGGTGAAGCTTTCTTT.

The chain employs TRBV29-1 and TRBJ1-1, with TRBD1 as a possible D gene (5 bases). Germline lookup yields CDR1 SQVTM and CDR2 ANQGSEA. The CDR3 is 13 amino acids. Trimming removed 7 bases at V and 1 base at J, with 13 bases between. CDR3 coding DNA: TGCAGCGGCCGGGCTCAGGGGAACACTGAAGCTTTCTTT. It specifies CSGRAQGNTEAFF. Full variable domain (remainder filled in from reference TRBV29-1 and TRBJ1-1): SAVISQKPSRDICQRGTSLTIQCQVDSQVTMMFWYRQQPGQSLTLIATANQGSEATYESGFVIDKFPISRPNLTFSTLTVSNMSPEDSSIYLCSGRAQGNTEAFFGQGTRLTVV.

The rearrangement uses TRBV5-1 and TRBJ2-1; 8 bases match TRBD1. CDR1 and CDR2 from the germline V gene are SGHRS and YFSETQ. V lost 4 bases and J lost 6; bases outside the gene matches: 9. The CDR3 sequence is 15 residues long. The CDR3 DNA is TGCGCCAGCAGCCCCGGCCTGACAGGGGCCAATGAGCAGTTCTTC. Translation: CASSPGLTGANEQFF.

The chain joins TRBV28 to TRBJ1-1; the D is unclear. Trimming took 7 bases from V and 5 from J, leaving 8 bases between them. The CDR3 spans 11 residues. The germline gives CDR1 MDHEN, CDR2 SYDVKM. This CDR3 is CASNENTEAFF. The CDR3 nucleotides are TGTGCCAGCAATGAGAATACTGAAGCTTTCTTT.

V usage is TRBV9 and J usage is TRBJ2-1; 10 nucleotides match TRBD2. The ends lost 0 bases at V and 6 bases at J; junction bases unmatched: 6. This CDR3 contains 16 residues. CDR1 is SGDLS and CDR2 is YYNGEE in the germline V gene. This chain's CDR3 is CASSVVASGRTNEQFF. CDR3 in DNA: TGTGCCAGCAGCGTAGTGGCTAGCGGGAGAACCAATGAGCAGTTCTTC.

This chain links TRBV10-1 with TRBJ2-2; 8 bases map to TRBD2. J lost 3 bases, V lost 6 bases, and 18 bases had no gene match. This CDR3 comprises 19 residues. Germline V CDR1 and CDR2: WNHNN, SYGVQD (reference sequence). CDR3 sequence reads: CASSATGLGPPNHTGELFF. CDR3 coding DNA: TGCGCCAGCAGCGCGACGGGACTAGGCCCCCCGAATCACACCGGGGAGCTGTTTTTT.

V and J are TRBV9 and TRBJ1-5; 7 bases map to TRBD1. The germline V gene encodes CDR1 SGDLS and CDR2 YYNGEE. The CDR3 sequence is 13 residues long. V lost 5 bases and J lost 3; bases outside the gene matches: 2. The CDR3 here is CASSQGVNQPQHF. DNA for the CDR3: TGTGCCAGCAGTCAGGGGGTCAATCAGCCCCAGCATTTT.

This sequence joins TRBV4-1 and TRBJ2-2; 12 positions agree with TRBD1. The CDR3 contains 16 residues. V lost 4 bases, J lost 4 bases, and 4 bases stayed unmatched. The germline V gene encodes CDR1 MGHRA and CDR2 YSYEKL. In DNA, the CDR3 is TGCGCCAGCAGCCCAGGGACAGGGGGCGTCACCGGGGAGCTGTTTTTT. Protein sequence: CASSPGTGGVTGELFF.